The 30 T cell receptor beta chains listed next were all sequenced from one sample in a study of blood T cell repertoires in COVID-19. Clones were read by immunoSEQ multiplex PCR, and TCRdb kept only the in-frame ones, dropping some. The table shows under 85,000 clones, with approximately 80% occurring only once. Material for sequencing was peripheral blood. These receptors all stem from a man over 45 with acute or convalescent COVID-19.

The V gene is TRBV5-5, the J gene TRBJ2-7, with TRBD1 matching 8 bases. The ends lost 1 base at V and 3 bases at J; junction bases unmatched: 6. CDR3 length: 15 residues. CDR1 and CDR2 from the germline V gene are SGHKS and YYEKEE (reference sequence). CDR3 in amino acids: CASSLITGGFYEQYF. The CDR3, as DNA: TGTGCCAGCAGCTTGATCACAGGGGGTTTCTACGAGCAGTACTTC. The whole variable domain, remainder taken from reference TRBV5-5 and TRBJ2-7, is DAGVTQSPTHLIKTRGQQVTLRCSPISGHKSVSWYQQVLGQGPQFIFQYYEKEERGRGNFPDRFSARQFPNYSSELNVNALLLGDSALYLCASSLITGGFYEQYFGPGTRLTVT.

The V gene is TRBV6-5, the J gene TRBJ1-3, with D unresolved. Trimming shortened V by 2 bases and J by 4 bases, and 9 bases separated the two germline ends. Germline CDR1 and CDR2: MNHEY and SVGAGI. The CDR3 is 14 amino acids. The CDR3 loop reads CASSYGSRGNTIYF. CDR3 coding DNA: TGTGCCAGCAGTTACGGGAGTCGCGGAAACACCATATATTTT.

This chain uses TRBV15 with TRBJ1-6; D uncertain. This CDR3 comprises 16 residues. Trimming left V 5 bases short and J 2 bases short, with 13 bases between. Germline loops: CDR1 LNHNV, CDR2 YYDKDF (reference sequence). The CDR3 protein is CATSPSREPYNSPLHF. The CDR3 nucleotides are TGTGCCACCAGCCCGAGTAGAGAGCCCTATAATTCACCCCTCCACTTT.

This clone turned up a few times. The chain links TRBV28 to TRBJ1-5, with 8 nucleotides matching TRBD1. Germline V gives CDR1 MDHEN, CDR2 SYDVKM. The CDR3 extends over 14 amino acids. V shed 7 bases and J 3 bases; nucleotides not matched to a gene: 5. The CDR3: CASNRGNTNQPQHF. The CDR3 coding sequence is TGTGCCAGCAACAGGGGGAATACCAATCAGCCCCAGCATTTT.

The CDR3 coding sequence is TGTGCCAGCAGCTTAAATATTGCGGGGAACACTGAAGCTTTCTTT. It yields the protein CASSLNIAGNTEAFF. The rearrangement uses TRBV7-3 and TRBJ1-1; no clear D. This CDR3 region has 15 residues. Germline lookup yields CDR1 SGHTA and CDR2 FQGTGA. Trimming stripped 1 base from V and 1 base from J, with 10 bases between.

In DNA form, the CDR3 reads TGTGCCAGCAGTTTAGGGACAAGAAATGAAAAACTGTTTTTT. Protein product: CASSLGTRNEKLFF. The V gene is TRBV28, the J gene TRBJ1-4; TRBD1 might be the D (6 bases). CDR1 MDHEN and CDR2 SYDVKM come from the germline V gene. The CDR3 is made up of 14 amino acids. V was cut by 2 bases and J by 5 bases, with 9 bases left in between.

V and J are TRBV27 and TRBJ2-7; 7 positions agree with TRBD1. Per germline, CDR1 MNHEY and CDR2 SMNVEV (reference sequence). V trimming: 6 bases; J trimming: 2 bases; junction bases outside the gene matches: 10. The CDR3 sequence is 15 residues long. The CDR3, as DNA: TGTGCCAGCAGGATGAACCTGGGACAGACCTACGAGCAGTACTTC. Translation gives CASRMNLGQTYEQYF.

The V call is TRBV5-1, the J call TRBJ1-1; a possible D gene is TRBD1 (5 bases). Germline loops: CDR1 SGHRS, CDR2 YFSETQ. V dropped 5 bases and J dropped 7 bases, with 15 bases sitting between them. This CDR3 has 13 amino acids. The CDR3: CASRLQDTDEAFF. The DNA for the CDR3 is TGCGCCAGCAGACTACAGGACACCGATGAAGCTTTCTTT.

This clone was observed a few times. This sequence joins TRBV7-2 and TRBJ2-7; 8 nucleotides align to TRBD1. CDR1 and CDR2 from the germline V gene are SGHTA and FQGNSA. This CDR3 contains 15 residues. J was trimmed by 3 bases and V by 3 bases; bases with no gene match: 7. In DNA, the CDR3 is TGTGCCAGCAGCTTTTTAGGGGACAGGATCTACGAGCAGTACTTC. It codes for CASSFLGDRIYEQYF.

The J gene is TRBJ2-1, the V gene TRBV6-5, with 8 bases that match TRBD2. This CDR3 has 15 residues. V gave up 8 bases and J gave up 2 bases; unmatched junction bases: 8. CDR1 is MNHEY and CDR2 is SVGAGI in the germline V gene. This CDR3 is CASVLARGAYNEQFF. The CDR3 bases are TGTGCCAGCGTCCTGGCGCGGGGGGCCTACAATGAGCAGTTCTTC.

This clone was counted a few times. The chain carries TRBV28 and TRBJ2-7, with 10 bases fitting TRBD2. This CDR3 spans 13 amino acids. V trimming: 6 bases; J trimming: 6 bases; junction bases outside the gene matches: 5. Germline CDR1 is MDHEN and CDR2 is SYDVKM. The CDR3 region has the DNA TGTGCCAGCAGCCCAGCGGGAGGGCGCGAGCAGTACTTC. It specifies CASSPAGGREQYF.

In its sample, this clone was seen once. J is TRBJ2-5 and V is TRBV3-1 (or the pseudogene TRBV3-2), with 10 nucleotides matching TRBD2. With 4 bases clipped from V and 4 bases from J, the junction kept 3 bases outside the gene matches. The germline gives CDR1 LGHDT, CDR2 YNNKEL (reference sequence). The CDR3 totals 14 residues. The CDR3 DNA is TGTGCCAGCAGCCCCAGCGGGAGGGGAGAGACCCAGTACTTC. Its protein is CASSPSGRGETQYF.

This CDR3 is CAVYPDSQETQYF. CDR3 DNA: TGTGCCGTTTATCCGGACAGCCAAGAGACCCAGTACTTC. V and J are TRBV7-9 and TRBJ2-5; a possible D gene is TRBD1 (6 bases). The CDR3 has 13 residues. Trimming pared 11 bases from V and 1 base from J, leaving 14 bases between. Germline-derived CDR1 and CDR2 are SEHNR and FQNEAQ (reference sequence).

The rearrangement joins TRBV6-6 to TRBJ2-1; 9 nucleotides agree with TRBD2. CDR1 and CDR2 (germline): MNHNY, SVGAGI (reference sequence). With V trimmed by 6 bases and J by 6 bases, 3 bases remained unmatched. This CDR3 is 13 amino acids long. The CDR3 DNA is TGTGCCAGCAGACAGACTAGCGGCAATGAGCAGTTCTTC. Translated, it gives CASRQTSGNEQFF.

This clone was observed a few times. The CDR3 region is CASSPSGGYTEAFF. CDR3 bases: TGTGCCAGCAGCCCCTCGGGGGGCTACACTGAAGCTTTCTTT. The chain joins TRBV4-2 to TRBJ1-1; tentative D call: TRBD1 (6 bases). V lost 4 bases and J lost 3, with 12 bases in between. Germline CDR1 reads LGHNA; CDR2 reads YNFKEQ. This CDR3 spans 14 amino acids.

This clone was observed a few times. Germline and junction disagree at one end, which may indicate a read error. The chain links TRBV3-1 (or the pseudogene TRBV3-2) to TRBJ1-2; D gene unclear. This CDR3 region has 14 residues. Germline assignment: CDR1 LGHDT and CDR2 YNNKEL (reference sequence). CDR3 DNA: TGTGCCAGCAGCCACCGGCGGGGTAACGATGGCTACACCTTC. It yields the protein CASSHRRGNDGYTF.

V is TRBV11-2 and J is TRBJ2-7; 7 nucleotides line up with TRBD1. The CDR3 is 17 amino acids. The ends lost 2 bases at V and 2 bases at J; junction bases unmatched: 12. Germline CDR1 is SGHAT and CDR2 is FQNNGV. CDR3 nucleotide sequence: TGTGCCAGCAGCTTACAGACCTTGACAGGGATCCCCTACGAGCAGTACTTC. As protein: CASSLQTLTGIPYEQYF.

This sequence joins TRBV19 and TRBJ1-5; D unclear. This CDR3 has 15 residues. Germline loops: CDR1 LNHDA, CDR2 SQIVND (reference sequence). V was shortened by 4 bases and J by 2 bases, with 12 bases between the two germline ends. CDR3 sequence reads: CASSRWLPGNQPQHF. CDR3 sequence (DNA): TGTGCCAGTAGTAGGTGGTTACCGGGCAATCAGCCCCAGCATTTT.

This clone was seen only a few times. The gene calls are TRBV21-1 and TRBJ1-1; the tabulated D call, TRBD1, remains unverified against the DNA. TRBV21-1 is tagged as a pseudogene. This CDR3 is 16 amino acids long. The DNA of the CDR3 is TGTGCCAGCAGCAACTGGGATCAGGGTCAGGACACTGAAGCTTTCTTT. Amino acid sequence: CASSNWDQGQDTEAFF.

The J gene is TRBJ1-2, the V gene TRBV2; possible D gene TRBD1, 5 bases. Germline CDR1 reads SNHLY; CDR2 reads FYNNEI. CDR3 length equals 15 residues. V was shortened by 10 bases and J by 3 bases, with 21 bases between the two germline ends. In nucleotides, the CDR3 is TGTGCCACCCCTCCCGGACAAGGTGAGGACTATGGCTACACCTTC. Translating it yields CATPPGQGEDYGYTF.

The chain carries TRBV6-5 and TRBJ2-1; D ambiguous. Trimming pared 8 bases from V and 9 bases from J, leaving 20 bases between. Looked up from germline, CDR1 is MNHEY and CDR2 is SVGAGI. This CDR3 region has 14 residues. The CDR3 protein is CASFSGPPPSEQFF. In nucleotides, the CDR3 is TGTGCCAGCTTCAGTGGCCCCCCGCCGTCTGAGCAGTTCTTC.

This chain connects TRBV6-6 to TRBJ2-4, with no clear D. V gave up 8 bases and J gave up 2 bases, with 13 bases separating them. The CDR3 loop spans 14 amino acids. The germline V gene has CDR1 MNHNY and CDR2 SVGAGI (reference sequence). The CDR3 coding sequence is TGTGCCAGCGCCATAGGAGCCCCCAAAAACATTCAGTACTTC. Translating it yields CASAIGAPKNIQYF.

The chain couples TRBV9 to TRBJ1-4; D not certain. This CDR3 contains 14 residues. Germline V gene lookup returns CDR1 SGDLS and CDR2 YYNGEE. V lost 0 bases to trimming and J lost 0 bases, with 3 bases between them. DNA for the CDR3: TGTGCCAGCAGCGTAGCAGCAACTAATGAAAAACTGTTTTTT. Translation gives CASSVAATNEKLFF.

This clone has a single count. For the CDR3, the DNA is TGTGCCAGCAGCCAAGACGGGACAGTAAATCAGCCCCAGCATTTT. It specifies CASSQDGTVNQPQHF. The gene calls are TRBV4-2 and TRBJ1-5; TRBD1 matches at 7 bases. Unmatched junction bases numbered 3, after V lost 0 bases and J lost 4 bases. Germline assignment: CDR1 LGHNA and CDR2 YNFKEQ. This CDR3 has 15 amino acids.

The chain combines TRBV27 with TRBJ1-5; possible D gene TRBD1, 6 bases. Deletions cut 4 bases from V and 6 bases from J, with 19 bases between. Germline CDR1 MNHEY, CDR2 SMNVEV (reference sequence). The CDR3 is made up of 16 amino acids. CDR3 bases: TGTGCCAGCAGTTCCCTTCGCGGACAGATTAGTCAGCCCCAGCATTTT. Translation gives CASSSLRGQISQPQHF.

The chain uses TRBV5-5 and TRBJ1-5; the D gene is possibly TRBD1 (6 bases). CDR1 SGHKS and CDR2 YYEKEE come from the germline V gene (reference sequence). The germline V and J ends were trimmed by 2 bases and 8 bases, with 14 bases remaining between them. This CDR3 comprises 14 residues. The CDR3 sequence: CASSLNTGSEPQHF. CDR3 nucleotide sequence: TGTGCCAGCAGCTTAAACACAGGGTCGGAGCCCCAGCATTTT. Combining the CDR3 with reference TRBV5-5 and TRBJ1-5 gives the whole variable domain DAGVTQSPTHLIKTRGQQVTLRCSPISGHKSVSWYQQVLGQGPQFIFQYYEKEERGRGNFPDRFSARQFPNYSSELNVNALLLGDSALYLCASSLNTGSEPQHFGDGTRLSIL.

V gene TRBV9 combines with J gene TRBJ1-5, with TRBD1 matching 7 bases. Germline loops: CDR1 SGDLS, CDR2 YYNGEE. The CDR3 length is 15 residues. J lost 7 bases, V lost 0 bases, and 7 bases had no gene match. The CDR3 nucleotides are TGTGCCAGCAGCGTAGCAGGGGACAGTACACAGCCCCAGCATTTT. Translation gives CASSVAGDSTQPQHF. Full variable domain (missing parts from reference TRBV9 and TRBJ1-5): DSGVTQTPKHLITATGQRVTLRCSPRSGDLSVYWYQQSLDQGLQFLIQYYNGEERAKGNILERFSAQQFPDLHSELNLSSLELGDSALYFCASSVAGDSTQPQHFGDGTRLSIL.

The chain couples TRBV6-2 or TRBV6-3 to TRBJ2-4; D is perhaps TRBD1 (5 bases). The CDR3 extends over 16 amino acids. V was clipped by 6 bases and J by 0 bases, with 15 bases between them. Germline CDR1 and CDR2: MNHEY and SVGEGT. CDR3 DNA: TGTGCCAGCAGACCTTCTGGGGCGATAGCCAAAAACATTCAGTACTTC. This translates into CASRPSGAIAKNIQYF.

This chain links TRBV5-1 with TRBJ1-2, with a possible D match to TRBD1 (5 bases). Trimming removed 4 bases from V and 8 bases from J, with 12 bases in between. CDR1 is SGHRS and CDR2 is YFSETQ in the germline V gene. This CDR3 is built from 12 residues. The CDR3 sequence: CASSVQGEGYTF. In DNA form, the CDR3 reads TGCGCCAGCAGCGTTCAGGGTGAAGGCTACACCTTC. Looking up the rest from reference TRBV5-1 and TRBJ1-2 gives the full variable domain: KAGVTQTPRYLIKTRGQQVTLSCSPISGHRSVSWYQQTPGQGLQFLFEYFSETQRNKGNFPGRFSGRQFSNSRSEMNVSTLELGDSALYLCASSVQGEGYTFGSGTRLTVV.

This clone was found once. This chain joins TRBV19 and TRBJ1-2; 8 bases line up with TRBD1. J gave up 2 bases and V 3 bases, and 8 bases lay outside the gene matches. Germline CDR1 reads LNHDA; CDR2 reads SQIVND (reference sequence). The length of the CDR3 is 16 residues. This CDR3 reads CASSMNLQGGNYGYTF. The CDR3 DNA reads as TGTGCCAGTAGTATGAATCTACAGGGGGGAAACTATGGCTACACCTTC. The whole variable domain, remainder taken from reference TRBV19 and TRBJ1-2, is DGGITQSPKYLFRKEGQNVTLSCEQNLNHDAMYWYRQDPGQGLRLIYYSQIVNDFQKGDIAEGYSVSREKKESFPLTVTSAQKNPTAFYLCASSMNLQGGNYGYTFGSGTRLTVV.